This TCR beta chain is from a study of radiation and T cells in renal cell carcinoma. The table came from immunoSEQ multiplex PCR; TCRdb's copy has only in-frame clones and leaves some out. The sample contains around 74,000 clones, over 65% of which appear only once. The CDR3 has 13 residues. V lost 6 bases and J lost 3; bases outside the gene matches: 3. Germline V gene lookup returns CDR1 SEHNR and CDR2 FQNEAQ (reference sequence). Sample time point: blood 4 weeks post-SBRT, at nephrectomy. As for treatment: 15 Gy SBRT to primary tumor, nephrectomy 4 weeks later. Nephrectomy followed 15 Gy stereotactic body radiation by 4 weeks. Serial blood draws occurred at baseline and 2 and 4 weeks post-SBRT. The patient's renal cell carcinoma had clear cell pathology.

The chain employs TRBV7-9 and TRBJ2-7; 9 positions agree with TRBD1. The input for sequencing was blood, taken from a patient whose treatment included radiotherapy and nephrectomy. The sequence was collected from a woman aged 55-75 years with renal cell carcinoma. The CDR3: CASRLDRGYEQYF. The CDR3 DNA sequence: TGTGCCAGCAGGTTGGACAGGGGCTACGAGCAGTACTTC. Filled out from reference TRBV7-9 and TRBJ2-7, the complete variable domain reads DTGVSQNPRHKITKRGQNVTFRCDPISEHNRLYWYRQTLGQGPEFLTYFQNEAQLEKSRLLSDRFSAERPKGSFSTLEIQRTEQGDSAMYLCASRLDRGYEQYFGPGTRLTVT.